Presented here are 6 T cell receptor beta chains from one specimen sequenced in a study of CD8 T cells in ankylosing spondylitis. TCRdb analysed the 5' RACE reads with MiXCR anew, one entry per CDR3 protein. The sample carries about 24,000 distinct CDR3 sequences, roughly 17% recorded once. Input material: blood. These receptors all stem from a male donor with ankylosing spondylitis or in good health (not recorded which).

The rearrangement uses TRBV7-2 and TRBJ2-1; D unclear. This CDR3 has 16 amino acids. Germline values: CDR1 SGHTA, CDR2 FQGNSA. Trimming took 1 base from V and 5 from J, leaving 15 bases between them. The CDR3, as DNA: TGTGCCAGCAGCTTAGACGGCCTAAGAGCTAACAATGAGCAGTTCTTC. It translates to CASSLDGLRANNEQFF.

V and J are TRBV29-1 and TRBJ2-7; the match to TRBD2 covers 9 bases. CDR1 SQVTM and CDR2 ANQGSEA come from the germline V gene. This CDR3 is 14 amino acids long. V lost 4 bases to trimming and J lost 5 bases; unmatched junction nucleotides: 9. The CDR3 bases are TGCAGCGTTGTGCAGGCGGGAGGGTCCCACGAGCAGTACTTC. Residues: CSVVQAGGSHEQYF.

The sample holds many counts of this clonotype. This sequence joins TRBV7-9 and TRBJ2-2; unclear D gene. The CDR3 covers 14 residues. Trimming stripped 3 bases from V and 1 base from J, with 6 bases between. Germline lookup yields CDR1 SEHNR and CDR2 FQNEAQ (reference sequence). CDR3: CASSFGLNTGELFF. The CDR3 nucleotides read TGTGCCAGCAGCTTCGGATTGAACACCGGGGAGCTGTTTTTT.

This chain connects TRBV2 to TRBJ1-1; no definite D call. Trimming pared 0 bases from V and 1 base from J, leaving 9 bases between. Germline V CDR1 and CDR2: SNHLY, FYNNEI. This CDR3 contains 15 residues. In nucleotides, the CDR3 is TGTGCCAGCAGTGAAGCCGCCGGGCGGAACACTGAAGCTTTCTTT. Translated: CASSEAAGRNTEAFF.

Only a few counts were recorded for this clonotype. This chain connects TRBV7-3 to TRBJ2-3; D uncertain. V was pared by 5 bases and J by 2 bases, with 14 bases between. Looked up from germline, CDR1 is SGHTA and CDR2 is FQGTGA. This CDR3 comprises 15 residues. The CDR3 DNA reads TGTGCCAGCAGCGCCGTCGGCAGCTACACAGATACGCAGTATTTT. Residues: CASSAVGSYTDTQYF.

This clonotype came up a few times. This chain joins TRBV7-2 and TRBJ2-5; 8 bases agree with TRBD2. J lost 4 bases, V lost 5 bases, and 6 bases had no gene match. The CDR3 runs 14 residues. Germline V gene lookup returns CDR1 SGHTA and CDR2 FQGNSA. CDR3: CASSPRTSRETQYF. In nucleotides, the CDR3 is TGTGCCAGCAGCCCCCGGACTAGCAGAGAGACCCAGTACTTC. The full variable domain, in which reference TRBV7-2 and TRBJ2-5 provide the parts outside the CDR3, is GAGVSQSPSNKVTEKGKDVELRCDPISGHTALYWYRQSLGQGLEFLIYFQGNSAPDKSGLPSDRFSAERTGGSVSTLTIQRTQQEDSAVYLCASSPRTSRETQYFGPGTRLLVL.